This T cell receptor beta chain stems from a study of blood T cell repertoires in COVID-19. Whole-study context: Samples representing acute and convalescent COVID-19 were sourced from the United States, Italy and Spain. The cDNA or gDNA used as material had been derived from T cells, B-cell-depleted T cells, or PBMCs.

Trimming left V 4 bases short and J 5 bases short, with 10 bases between. Germline CDR1 and CDR2: MNHEY and SMNVEV (reference sequence). The length of the CDR3 is 13 residues. Original methodology: By means of reference gene primer amplification, nucleated cell counts were estimated. Only in-frame clones appear in the TCRdb table, and some are missing; sequencing was by immunoSEQ multiplex PCR. V and J calls and clone size are as listed in that table; D and trimming were resolved from the DNA. The sample carries tens of thousands of clones, 80% recorded once. The sequenced sample consisted of peripheral blood. The receptor was derived from an elderly woman with acute or convalescent COVID-19. The V call is TRBV27, the J call TRBJ2-3; D is uncertain. CDR3 coding DNA: TGTGCCAGCAGTTACTGGGCCTTAGATACGCAGTATTTT. Protein sequence: CASSYWALDTQYF.